Below, 3 T cell receptor beta chains from the same sample are listed, as sequenced in a study of CD8 T cells in ankylosing spondylitis. Each CDR3 protein gets one entry after TCRdb re-called the 5' RACE reads with MiXCR. Here the sample spans around 300,000 distinct CDR3 sequences, roughly 20% being singletons. Specimen: blood, either unsorted or a sorted T cell fraction (not recorded which). These TCRs come from a female donor with ankylosing spondylitis or in good health (not recorded which).

V and J are TRBV6-1 and TRBJ2-1; 10 bases are a match to TRBD2. J gave up 8 bases and V 8 bases, and 9 bases lay outside the gene matches. The CDR3 sequence is 14 residues long. CDR1 and CDR2 from the germline V gene are MNHNS and SASEGT. The CDR3 nucleotides read TGTGCCAGCGATGAAGCGGGAGGGCTTGATGAGCAGTTCTTC. It is translated as CASDEAGGLDEQFF.

This clonotype was seen a handful of times. V gene TRBV7-2 combines with J gene TRBJ2-5; D may correspond to TRBD1 or TRBD2 (6 bases each). This CDR3 has 16 residues. From germline, CDR1 is SGHTA and CDR2 FQGNSA. The germline V and J ends were trimmed by 0 bases and 4 bases, with 15 bases remaining between them. The CDR3 region has the DNA TGTGCCAGCAGCTTAGCGTCGGGGGCCGGAAGAGAGACCCAGTACTTC. Its translation: CASSLASGAGRETQYF.

The genes are TRBV13 and TRBJ2-4, with D perhaps matching TRBD1 or TRBD2 (5 bases each). Deletions cut 7 bases from V and 0 bases from J, with 13 bases between. The CDR3 contains 15 residues. Germline V gene lookup returns CDR1 PRHDT and CDR2 FYEKMQ (reference sequence). The CDR3 loop is CASNGAGLAKNIQYF. The CDR3 bases are TGTGCCAGCAACGGGGCGGGTCTAGCCAAAAACATTCAGTACTTC.